These 14 T cell receptor beta chains originate from one sample sequenced in a study of circulating and synovial CD4+ cells in juvenile arthritis. Sequencing used immunoSEQ multiplex PCR; TCRdb keeps in-frame clones, though not all of them. The table includes around 14,000 clones, roughly 88% detected once. The sample consisted of CD4+ T cells from synovial fluid. These receptors all stem from a human patient with juvenile idiopathic arthritis. Some clones in this sample may be carry-over from other donors' samples.

This clone was picked up a small number of times. The V gene is TRBV7-2, the J gene TRBJ1-2; 8 bases are a match to TRBD1. The germline V gene encodes CDR1 SGHTA and CDR2 FQGNSA. V lost 1 base, J lost 4 bases, and 5 bases stayed unmatched. The CDR3 covers 15 residues. CDR3 sequence (DNA): TGTGCCAGCAGCTTAGGGGACAGGCCTCTCTATGGCTACACCTTC. It encodes CASSLGDRPLYGYTF.

As regards this clone: At one end the junction does not follow the germline gene, possibly because of a read error. The rearrangement joins TRBV6-5 to TRBJ1-5, with 7 bases matching TRBD1. CDR3 length: 14 residues. In germline, CDR1 is MNHEY, CDR2 SVGAGI. CDR3 coding DNA: TGTGCCAGCAGGTCGACAGGGTCGAATCGGCCCCAGCATTTT. It specifies CASRSTGSNRPQHF.

This chain links TRBV4-3 with TRBJ1-1, with D possibly TRBD1 on 5 matching bases. CDR3 length equals 18 residues. V shed 1 base and J shed 0 bases, with 18 bases lying between them. Germline CDR1 LGHNA, CDR2 YSLEER. Here the CDR3 reads CASSQAWRGGGMNTEAFF. The CDR3, as DNA: TGCGCCAGCAGCCAAGCTTGGAGGGGTGGGGGGATGAACACTGAAGCTTTCTTT.

The chain couples TRBV6-1 to TRBJ2-2, with TRBD1 matching 7 bases. Germline CDR1 is MNHNS and CDR2 is SASEGT. This CDR3 has 13 residues. V lost 7 bases to trimming and J lost 4 bases; unmatched junction nucleotides: 3. The CDR3: CASNNRGTGELFF. The CDR3 region has the DNA TGTGCCAGCAACAACAGGGGCACCGGGGAGCTGTTTTTT.

The chain has TRBV6-5 and TRBJ1-2; 7 nucleotides agree with TRBD1. The CDR3 is made up of 13 amino acids. Germline trimming cut 6 bases from V and 3 bases from J; bases unmatched to any gene: 4. CDR1 and CDR2 (germline): MNHEY, SVGAGI. The CDR3: CASRLDRDYGYTF. As DNA, the CDR3 is TGTGCCAGCAGGCTTGACAGGGACTATGGCTACACCTTC.

The rearrangement links TRBV15 to TRBJ1-2, with 7 bases that match TRBD1. In germline, CDR1 is LNHNV, CDR2 YYDKDF (reference sequence). V shed 2 bases, J shed 4 bases, and the junction held 7 bases outside the gene matches. The CDR3 contains 15 residues. The CDR3 nucleotides read TGTGCCACCAGCAGAATGACAGGGCGAGGCTATGGCTACACCTTC. Translation gives CATSRMTGRGYGYTF.

The CDR3 region has the DNA TGTGCCAGCAGCTCCCGGACAGGGTGGGATACGCAGTATTTT. This encodes CASSSRTGWDTQYF. This sequence joins TRBV7-2 and TRBJ2-3, with 8 positions matching TRBD1. Germline-derived CDR1 and CDR2 are SGHTA and FQGNSA. CDR3 length: 14 residues. The V and J ends lost 4 bases and 6 bases, in that order; junction bases with no gene match: 6. The full variable domain, its missing parts supplied by reference TRBV7-2 and TRBJ2-3, is GAGVSQSPSNKVTEKGKDVELRCDPISGHTALYWYRQSLGQGLEFLIYFQGNSAPDKSGLPSDRFSAERTGGSVSTLTIQRTQQEDSAVYLCASSSRTGWDTQYFGPGTRLTVL.

This chain links TRBV11-3 with TRBJ2-7; tentatively, D is TRBD2 (7 bases). There are 18 residues in the CDR3. Trimming shortened V by 4 bases and J by 0 bases, and 22 bases separated the two germline ends. The germline V gene encodes CDR1 SGHNT and CDR2 YENEEA. CDR3 sequence (DNA): TGTGCCAGCAGCTCGCCCTGGGAGGGGGGACTTAGCTCCTACGAGCAGTACTTC. Translating gives CASSSPWEGGLSSYEQYF.

The rearrangement uses TRBV19 and TRBJ1-6; 7 bases fit TRBD1. The CDR3 loop spans 14 amino acids. Germline trimming cut 3 bases from V and 5 bases from J; bases unmatched to any gene: 1. Germline CDR1 and CDR2: LNHDA and SQIVND (reference sequence). The CDR3 protein is CASSIGTDNSPLHF. DNA for the CDR3: TGTGCCAGTAGTATTGGGACAGATAATTCACCCCTCCACTTT.

The V and J genes are TRBV7-3 and TRBJ1-2, with D perhaps TRBD1 (5 bases). The germline V gene encodes CDR1 SGHTA and CDR2 FQGTGA. Trimming cost V 5 bases and J 6 bases, with 25 bases left between them. CDR3 length equals 17 residues. CDR3 DNA sequence: TGTGCCAGCAGCCCACACCTCCTCAAGCAGGGTAAGGATGGCTACACCTTC. It yields the protein CASSPHLLKQGKDGYTF.

The V call is TRBV29-1, the J call TRBJ2-6, with D possibly TRBD2 on 5 matching bases. Germline loops: CDR1 SQVTM, CDR2 ANQGSEA. The length of the CDR3 is 15 residues. The V and J ends lost 5 bases and 2 bases respectively, with 13 bases between them. This CDR3 reads CSVTRGPTGANVLTF. The DNA of the CDR3 is TGCAGCGTTACCCGGGGTCCCACTGGGGCCAACGTCCTGACTTTC. Filled out from reference TRBV29-1 and TRBJ2-6, the complete variable domain reads SAVISQKPSRDICQRGTSLTIQCQVDSQVTMMFWYRQQPGQSLTLIATANQGSEATYESGFVIDKFPISRPNLTFSTLTVSNMSPEDSSIYLCSVTRGPTGANVLTFGAGSRLTVL.

The chain carries TRBV4-1 and TRBJ2-3, with 10 nucleotides matching TRBD2. V shed 5 bases and J 2 bases; nucleotides not matched to a gene: 4. CDR1 and CDR2 (germline): MGHRA, YSYEKL. The length of the CDR3 is 15 residues. Here the CDR3 reads CASSASGGLTDTQYF. DNA of the CDR3: TGCGCCAGCAGCGCTAGCGGGGGCCTCACAGATACGCAGTATTTT.

V is TRBV6-5 and J is TRBJ2-7; 9 bases match TRBD1. Looked up from germline, CDR1 is MNHEY and CDR2 is SVGAGI. The CDR3 is 13 amino acids. The junction had 2 bases not matched to a gene; V was cut back by 2 bases and J by 6 bases. CDR3 region: CASSYPTGGEQYF. CDR3 bases: TGTGCCAGCAGTTACCCGACAGGGGGCGAGCAGTACTTC.

In this sample, this clone is medium-sized (0.01 to 0.1%). The sample contains more than one DNA sequence encoding this CDR3. V is TRBV19 and J is TRBJ1-4; TRBD1 agrees at 7 bases. V lost 5 bases to trimming and J lost 4 bases; unmatched junction nucleotides: 4. The CDR3 loop spans 14 amino acids. Germline V gene lookup returns CDR1 LNHDA and CDR2 SQIVND (reference sequence). CDR3 loop: CASSFRQGNEKLFF. The CDR3 DNA reads as TGTGCCAGTAGTTTTCGACAGGGTAATGAAAAACTGTTTTTT.